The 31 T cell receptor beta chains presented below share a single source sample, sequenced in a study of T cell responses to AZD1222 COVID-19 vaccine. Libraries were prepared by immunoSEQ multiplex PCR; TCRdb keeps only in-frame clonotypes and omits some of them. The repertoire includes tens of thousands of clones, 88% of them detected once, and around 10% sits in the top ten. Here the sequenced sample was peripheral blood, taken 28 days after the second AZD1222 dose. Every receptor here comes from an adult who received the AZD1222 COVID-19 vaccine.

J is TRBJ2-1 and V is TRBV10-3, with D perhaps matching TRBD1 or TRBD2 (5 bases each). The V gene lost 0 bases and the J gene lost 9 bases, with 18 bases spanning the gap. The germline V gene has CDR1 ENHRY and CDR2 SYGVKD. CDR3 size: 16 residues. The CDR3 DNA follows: TGTGCCATCAGTGAGTCCTCGGGACCGGGCAGATTTGAGCAGTTCTTC. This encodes CAISESSGPGRFEQFF.

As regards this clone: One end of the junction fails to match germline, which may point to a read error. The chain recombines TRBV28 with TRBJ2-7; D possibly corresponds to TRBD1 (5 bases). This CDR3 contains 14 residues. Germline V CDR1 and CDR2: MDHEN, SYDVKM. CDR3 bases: TGTGCCAGCACTTTAACGACAGCCCCCTACGAGCAGTACTTC. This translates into CASTLTTAPYEQYF.

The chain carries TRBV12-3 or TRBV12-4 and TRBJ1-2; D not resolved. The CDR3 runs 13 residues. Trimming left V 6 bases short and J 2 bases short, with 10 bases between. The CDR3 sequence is CASSLTMNYGYTF. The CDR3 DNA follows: TGTGCCAGCAGCCTCACAATGAACTATGGCTACACCTTC.

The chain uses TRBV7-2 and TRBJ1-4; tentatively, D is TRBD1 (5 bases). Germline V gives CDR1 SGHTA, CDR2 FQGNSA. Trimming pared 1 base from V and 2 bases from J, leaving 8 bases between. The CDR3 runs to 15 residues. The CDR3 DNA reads TGTGCCAGCAGCTTAGGGGGCAAGACTAATGAAAAACTGTTTTTT. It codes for CASSLGGKTNEKLFF.

The CDR3 here is CASSFGSGTRGNTIYF. CDR3 nucleotides: TGTGCCAGCAGCTTTGGTTCGGGAACCCGGGGAAACACCATATATTTT. This chain joins TRBV7-2 and TRBJ1-3; D is unclear. CDR3 size: 16 residues. Germline values: CDR1 SGHTA, CDR2 FQGNSA. V shed 3 bases and J shed 4 bases, with 16 bases lying between them. Looking up the rest from reference TRBV7-2 and TRBJ1-3 gives the full variable domain: GAGVSQSPSNKVTEKGKDVELRCDPISGHTALYWYRQSLGQGLEFLIYFQGNSAPDKSGLPSDRFSAERTGGSVSTLTIQRTQQEDSAVYLCASSFGSGTRGNTIYFGEGSWLTVV.

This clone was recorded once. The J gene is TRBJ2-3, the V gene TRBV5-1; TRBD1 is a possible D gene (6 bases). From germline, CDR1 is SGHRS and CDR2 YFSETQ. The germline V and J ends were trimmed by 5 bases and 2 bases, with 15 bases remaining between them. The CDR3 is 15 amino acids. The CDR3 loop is CASRLVDRDTDTQYF. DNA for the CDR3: TGCGCCAGCAGATTAGTGGACAGAGACACAGATACGCAGTATTTT. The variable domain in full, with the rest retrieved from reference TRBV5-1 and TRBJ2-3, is KAGVTQTPRYLIKTRGQQVTLSCSPISGHRSVSWYQQTPGQGLQFLFEYFSETQRNKGNFPGRFSGRQFSNSRSEMNVSTLELGDSALYLCASRLVDRDTDTQYFGPGTRLTVL.

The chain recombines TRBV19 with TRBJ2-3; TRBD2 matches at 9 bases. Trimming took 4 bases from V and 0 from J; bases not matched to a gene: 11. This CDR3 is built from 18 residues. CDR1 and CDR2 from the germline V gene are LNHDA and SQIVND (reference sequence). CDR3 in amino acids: CASSTRPPAGGSTDTQYF. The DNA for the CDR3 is TGTGCCAGTAGTACTCGCCCTCCCGCGGGGGGGAGCACAGATACGCAGTATTTT.

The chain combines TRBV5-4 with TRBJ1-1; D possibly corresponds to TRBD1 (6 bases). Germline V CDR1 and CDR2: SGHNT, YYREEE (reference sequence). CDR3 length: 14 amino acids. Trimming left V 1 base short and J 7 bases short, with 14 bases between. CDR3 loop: CASSLSGTSGEAFF. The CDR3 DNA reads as TGTGCCAGCAGCTTGTCCGGGACATCCGGTGAAGCTTTCTTT.

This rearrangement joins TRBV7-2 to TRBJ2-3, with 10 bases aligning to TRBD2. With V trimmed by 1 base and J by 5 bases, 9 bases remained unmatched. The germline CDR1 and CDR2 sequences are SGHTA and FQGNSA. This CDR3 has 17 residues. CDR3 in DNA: TGTGCCAGCAGCTTAGGGTTAGCGGGGGGCCTATTAGATACGCAGTATTTT. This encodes CASSLGLAGGLLDTQYF. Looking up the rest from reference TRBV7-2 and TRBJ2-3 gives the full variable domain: GAGVSQSPSNKVTEKGKDVELRCDPISGHTALYWYRQSLGQGLEFLIYFQGNSAPDKSGLPSDRFSAERTGGSVSTLTIQRTQQEDSAVYLCASSLGLAGGLLDTQYFGPGTRLTVL.

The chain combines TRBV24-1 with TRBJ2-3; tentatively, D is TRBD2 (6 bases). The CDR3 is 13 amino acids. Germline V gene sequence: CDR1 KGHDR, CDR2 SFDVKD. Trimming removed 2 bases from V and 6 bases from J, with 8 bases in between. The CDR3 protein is CATSDSRGDTQYF. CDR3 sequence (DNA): TGTGCCACCAGTGATTCCCGGGGGGATACGCAGTATTTT.

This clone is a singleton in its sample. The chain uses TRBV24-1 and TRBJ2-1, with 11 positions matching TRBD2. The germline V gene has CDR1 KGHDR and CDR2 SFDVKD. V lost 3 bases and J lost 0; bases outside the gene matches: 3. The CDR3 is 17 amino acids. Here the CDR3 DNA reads TGTGCCACCAGTGATGTGACTAGCGGGACCTCCTACAATGAGCAGTTCTTC. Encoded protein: CATSDVTSGTSYNEQFF.

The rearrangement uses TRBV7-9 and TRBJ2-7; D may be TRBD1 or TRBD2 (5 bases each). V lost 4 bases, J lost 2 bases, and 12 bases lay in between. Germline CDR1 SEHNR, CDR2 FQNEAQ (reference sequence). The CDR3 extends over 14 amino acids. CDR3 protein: CASSSGTQTYEQYF. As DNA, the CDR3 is TGTGCCAGCAGCTCCGGGACCCAGACCTACGAGCAGTACTTC.

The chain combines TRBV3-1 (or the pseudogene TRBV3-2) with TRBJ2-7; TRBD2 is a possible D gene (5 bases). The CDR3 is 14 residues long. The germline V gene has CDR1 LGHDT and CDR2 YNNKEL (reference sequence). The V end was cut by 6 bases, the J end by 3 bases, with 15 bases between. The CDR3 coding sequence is TGTGCCAGCAGTCCCCCGGGGATTCTCTACGAGCAGTACTTC. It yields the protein CASSPPGILYEQYF.

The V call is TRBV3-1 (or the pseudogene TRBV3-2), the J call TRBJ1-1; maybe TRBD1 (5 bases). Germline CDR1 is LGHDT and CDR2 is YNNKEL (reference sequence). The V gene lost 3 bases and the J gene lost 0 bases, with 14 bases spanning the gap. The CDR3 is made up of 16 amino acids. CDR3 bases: TGTGCCAGCAGCCACGCAATGACAGTTATGAACACTGAAGCTTTCTTT. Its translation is CASSHAMTVMNTEAFF.

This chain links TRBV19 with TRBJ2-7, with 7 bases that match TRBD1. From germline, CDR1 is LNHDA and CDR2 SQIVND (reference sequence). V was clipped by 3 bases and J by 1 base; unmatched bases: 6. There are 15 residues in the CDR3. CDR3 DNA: TGTGCCAGTAGTATTAGTAGCAGGGGGTCCTACGAGCAGTACTTC. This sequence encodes CASSISSRGSYEQYF.

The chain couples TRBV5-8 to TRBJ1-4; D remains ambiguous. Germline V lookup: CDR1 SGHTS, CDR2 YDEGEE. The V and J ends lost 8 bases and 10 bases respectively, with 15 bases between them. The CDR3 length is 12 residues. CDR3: CASTTLEGKLFF. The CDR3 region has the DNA TGTGCCAGTACAACCCTGGAGGGAAAACTGTTTTTT.

CDR3 nucleotides: TGTGCCAGTAGTATCGGGTCACGGGTTGTCGGGATGACTGAAGCTTTCTTT. As protein: CASSIGSRVVGMTEAFF. This sequence joins TRBV19 and TRBJ1-1; no definite D call. This CDR3 contains 17 residues. Germline CDR1 LNHDA, CDR2 SQIVND (reference sequence). Trimming pared 3 bases from V and 5 bases from J, leaving 22 bases between.

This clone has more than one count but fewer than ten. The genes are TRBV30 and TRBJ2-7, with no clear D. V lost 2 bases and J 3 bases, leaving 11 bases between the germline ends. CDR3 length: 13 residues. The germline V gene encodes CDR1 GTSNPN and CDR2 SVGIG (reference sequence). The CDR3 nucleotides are TGTGCCTGGAGTCCGAACCAAAACTACGAGCAGTACTTC. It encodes CAWSPNQNYEQYF.

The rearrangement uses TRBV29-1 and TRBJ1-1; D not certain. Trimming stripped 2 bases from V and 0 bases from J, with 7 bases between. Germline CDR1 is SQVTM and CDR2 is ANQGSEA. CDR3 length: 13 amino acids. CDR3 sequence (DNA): TGCAGCGTTGAAAAGGGAATGAACACTGAAGCTTTCTTT. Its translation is CSVEKGMNTEAFF. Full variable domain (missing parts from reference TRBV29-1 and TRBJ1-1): SAVISQKPSRDICQRGTSLTIQCQVDSQVTMMFWYRQQPGQSLTLIATANQGSEATYESGFVIDKFPISRPNLTFSTLTVSNMSPEDSSIYLCSVEKGMNTEAFFGQGTRLTVV.

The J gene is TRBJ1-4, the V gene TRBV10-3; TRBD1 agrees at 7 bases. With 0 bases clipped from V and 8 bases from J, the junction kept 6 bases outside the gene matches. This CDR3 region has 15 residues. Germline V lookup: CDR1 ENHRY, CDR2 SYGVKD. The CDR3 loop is CAISESRGPGEKLFF. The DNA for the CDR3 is TGTGCCATCAGTGAGTCTAGGGGGCCAGGAGAAAAACTGTTTTTT.

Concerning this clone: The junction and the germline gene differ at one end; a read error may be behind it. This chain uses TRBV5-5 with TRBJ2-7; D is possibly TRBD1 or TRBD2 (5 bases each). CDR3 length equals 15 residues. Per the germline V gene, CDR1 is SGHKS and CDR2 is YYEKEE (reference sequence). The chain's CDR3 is CASSSGGAVSHEQYF. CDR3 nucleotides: TGTGCCAGCAGCAGCGGTGGGGCGGTCTCCCACGAGCAGTACTTC.

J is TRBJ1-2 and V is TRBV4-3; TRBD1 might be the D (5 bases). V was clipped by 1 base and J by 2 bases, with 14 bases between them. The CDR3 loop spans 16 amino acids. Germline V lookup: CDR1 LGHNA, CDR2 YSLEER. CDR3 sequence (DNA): TGCGCCAGCAGCCAAGGACAGTACTTTACCAACTATGGCTACACCTTC. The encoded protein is CASSQGQYFTNYGYTF.

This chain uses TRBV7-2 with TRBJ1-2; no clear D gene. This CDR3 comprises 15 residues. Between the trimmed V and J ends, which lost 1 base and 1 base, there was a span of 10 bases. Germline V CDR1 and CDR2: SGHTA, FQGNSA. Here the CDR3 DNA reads TGTGCCAGCAGCTTAGGATCGGCCGGTAACTATGGCTACACCTTC. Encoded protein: CASSLGSAGNYGYTF.

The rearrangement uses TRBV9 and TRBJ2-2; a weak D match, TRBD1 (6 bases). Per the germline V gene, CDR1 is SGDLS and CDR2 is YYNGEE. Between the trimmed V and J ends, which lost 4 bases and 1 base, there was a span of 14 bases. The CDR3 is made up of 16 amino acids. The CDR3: CASSPVDRLNTGELFF. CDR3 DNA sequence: TGTGCCAGCAGCCCGGTGGACAGACTGAACACCGGGGAGCTGTTTTTT.

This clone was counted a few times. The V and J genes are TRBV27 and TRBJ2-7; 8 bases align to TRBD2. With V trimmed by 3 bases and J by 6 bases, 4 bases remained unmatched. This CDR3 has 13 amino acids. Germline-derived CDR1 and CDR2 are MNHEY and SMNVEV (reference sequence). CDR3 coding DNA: TGTGCCAGCAGTTTCGATGCGGGAGGCGAGCAGTACTTC. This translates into CASSFDAGGEQYF.

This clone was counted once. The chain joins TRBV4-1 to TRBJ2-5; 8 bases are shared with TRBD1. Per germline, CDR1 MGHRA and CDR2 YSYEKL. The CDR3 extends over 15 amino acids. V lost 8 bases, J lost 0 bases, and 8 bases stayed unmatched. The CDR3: CASGRTGLNQETQYF. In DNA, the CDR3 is TGCGCCAGCGGACGGACAGGGCTCAACCAAGAGACCCAGTACTTC.

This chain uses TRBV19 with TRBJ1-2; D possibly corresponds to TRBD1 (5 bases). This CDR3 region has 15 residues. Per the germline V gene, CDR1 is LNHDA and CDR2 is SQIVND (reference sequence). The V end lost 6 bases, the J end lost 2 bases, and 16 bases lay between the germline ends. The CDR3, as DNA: TGTGCCAGTAGCTCATCCGGGACGGCGAACTATGGCTACACCTTC. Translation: CASSSSGTANYGYTF.

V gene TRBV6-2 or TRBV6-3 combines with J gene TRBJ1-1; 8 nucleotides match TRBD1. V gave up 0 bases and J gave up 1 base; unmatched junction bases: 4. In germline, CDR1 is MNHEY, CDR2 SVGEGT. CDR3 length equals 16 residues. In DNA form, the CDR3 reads TGTGCCAGCAGTTACTCCACAGGGGGAAAGAACACTGAAGCTTTCTTT. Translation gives CASSYSTGGKNTEAFF.

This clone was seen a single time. The CDR3 reads CASSFGQGSSGNTIYF. CDR3 DNA: TGTGCCAGCAGCTTTGGACAGGGGAGTTCGGGAAACACCATATATTTT. The chain carries TRBV5-6 and TRBJ1-3, with 9 positions matching TRBD1. With 2 bases clipped from V and 4 bases from J, the junction kept 7 bases outside the gene matches. CDR1 is SGHDT and CDR2 is YYEEEE in the germline V gene. The CDR3 has 16 amino acids.

The CDR3 sequence is CASSFGFGDEAFF. The CDR3 coding sequence is TGTGCCAGCAGTTTCGGGTTTGGGGATGAAGCTTTCTTT. The J gene is TRBJ1-1, the V gene TRBV12-3 or TRBV12-4; D is unclear. The CDR3 has 13 amino acids. V lost 3 bases, J lost 7 bases, and 12 bases lay in between.

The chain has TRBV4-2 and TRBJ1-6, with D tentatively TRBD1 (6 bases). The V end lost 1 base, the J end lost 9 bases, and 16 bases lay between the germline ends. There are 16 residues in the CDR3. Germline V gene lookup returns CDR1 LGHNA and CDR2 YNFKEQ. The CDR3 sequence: CASSQGGGGGLSPLHF. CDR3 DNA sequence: TGTGCCAGCAGCCAAGGCGGAGGGGGAGGTCTTTCACCCCTCCACTTT.